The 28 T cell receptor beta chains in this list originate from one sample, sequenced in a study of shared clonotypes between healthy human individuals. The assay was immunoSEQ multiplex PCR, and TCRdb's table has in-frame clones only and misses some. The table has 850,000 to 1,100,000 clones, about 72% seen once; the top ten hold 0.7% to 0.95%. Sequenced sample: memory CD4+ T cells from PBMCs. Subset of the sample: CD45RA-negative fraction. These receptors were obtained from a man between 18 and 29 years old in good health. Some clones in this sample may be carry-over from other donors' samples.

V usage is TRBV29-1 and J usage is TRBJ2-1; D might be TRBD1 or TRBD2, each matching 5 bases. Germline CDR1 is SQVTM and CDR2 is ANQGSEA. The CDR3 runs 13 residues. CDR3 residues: CSLSGTSYNEQFF. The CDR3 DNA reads TGCAGTTTATCCGGGACCTCCTACAATGAGCAGTTCTTC.

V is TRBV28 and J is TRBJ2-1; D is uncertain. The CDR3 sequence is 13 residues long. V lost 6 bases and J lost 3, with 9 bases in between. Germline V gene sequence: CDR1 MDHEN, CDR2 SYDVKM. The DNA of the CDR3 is TGTGCCAGCAGGGAAGTCCGCTACAATGAGCAGTTCTTC. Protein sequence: CASREVRYNEQFF.

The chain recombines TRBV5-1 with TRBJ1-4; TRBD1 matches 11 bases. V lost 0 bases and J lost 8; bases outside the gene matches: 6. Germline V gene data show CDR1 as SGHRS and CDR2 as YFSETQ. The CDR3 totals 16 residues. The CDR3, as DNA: TGCGCCAGCAGCTTGGGAGCCGGGACAGGGGGAGAAAAACTGTTTTTT. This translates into CASSLGAGTGGEKLFF.

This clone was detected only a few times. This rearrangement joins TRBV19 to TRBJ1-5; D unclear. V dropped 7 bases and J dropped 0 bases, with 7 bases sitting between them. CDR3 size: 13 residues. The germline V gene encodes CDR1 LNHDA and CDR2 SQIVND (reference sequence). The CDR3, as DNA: TGTGCCAGTATTGGCCTTAGCAATCAGCCCCAGCATTTT. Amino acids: CASIGLSNQPQHF. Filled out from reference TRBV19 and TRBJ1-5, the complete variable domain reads DGGITQSPKYLFRKEGQNVTLSCEQNLNHDAMYWYRQDPGQGLRLIYYSQIVNDFQKGDIAEGYSVSREKKESFPLTVTSAQKNPTAFYLCASIGLSNQPQHFGDGTRLSIL.

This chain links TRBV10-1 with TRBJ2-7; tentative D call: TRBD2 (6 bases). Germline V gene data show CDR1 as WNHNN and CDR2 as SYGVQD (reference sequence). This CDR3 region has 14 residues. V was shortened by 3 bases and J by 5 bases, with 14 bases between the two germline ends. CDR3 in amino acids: CASSEEGRINEQYF. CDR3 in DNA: TGCGCCAGCAGTGAAGAAGGGAGGATTAACGAGCAGTACTTC.

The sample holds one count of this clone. The CDR3 DNA reads as TGTGCCAGCATAAATGCAGTGAGCGCTGAAGCTTTCTTT. It translates to CASINAVSAEAFF. The genes are TRBV28 and TRBJ1-1, with D hard to call. Trimming removed 7 bases at V and 6 bases at J, with 15 bases between. The CDR3 sequence is 13 residues long. In germline, CDR1 is MDHEN, CDR2 SYDVKM.

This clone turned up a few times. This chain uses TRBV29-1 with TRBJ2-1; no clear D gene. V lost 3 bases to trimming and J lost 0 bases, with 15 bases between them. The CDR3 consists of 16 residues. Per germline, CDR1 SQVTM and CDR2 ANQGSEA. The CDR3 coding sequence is TGCAGCGTTGACCCACGGCTCTTAAGCTCCTACAATGAGCAGTTCTTC. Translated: CSVDPRLLSSYNEQFF.

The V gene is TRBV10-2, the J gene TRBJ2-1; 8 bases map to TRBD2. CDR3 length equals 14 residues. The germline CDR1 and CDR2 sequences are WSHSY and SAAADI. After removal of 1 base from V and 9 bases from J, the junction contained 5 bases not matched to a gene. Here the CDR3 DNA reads TGCGCCAGCAGTGAGTGGGCCGCGGGGGGTGAGCAGTTCTTC. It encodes CASSEWAAGGEQFF.

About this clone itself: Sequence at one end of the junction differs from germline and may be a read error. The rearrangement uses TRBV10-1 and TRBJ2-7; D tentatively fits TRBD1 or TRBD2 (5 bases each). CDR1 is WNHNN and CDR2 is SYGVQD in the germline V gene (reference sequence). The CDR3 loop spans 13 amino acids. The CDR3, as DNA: TGCGCCAGCAGTGAGTCAGGGACCTACGTGCAGTACTTC. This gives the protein CASSESGTYVQYF.

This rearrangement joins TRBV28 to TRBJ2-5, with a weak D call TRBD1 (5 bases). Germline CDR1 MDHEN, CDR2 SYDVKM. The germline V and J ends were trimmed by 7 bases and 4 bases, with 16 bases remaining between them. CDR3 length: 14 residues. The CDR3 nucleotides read TGTGCCAGCACCAAAAACAGGTTGCTAGAGACCCAGTACTTC. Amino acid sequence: CASTKNRLLETQYF.

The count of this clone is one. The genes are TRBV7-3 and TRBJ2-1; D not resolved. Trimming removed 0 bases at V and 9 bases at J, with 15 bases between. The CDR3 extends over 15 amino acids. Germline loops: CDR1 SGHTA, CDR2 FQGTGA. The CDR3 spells CASSLTGLGRGEQFF. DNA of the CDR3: TGTGCCAGCAGCTTAACTGGCCTAGGTCGCGGTGAGCAGTTCTTC.

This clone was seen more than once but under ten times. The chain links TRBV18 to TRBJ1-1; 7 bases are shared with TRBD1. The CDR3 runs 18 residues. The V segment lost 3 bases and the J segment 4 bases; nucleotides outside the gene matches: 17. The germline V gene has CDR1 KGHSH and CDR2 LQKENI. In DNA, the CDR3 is TGTGCCAGCTCACCGACTAGTCAGGGGGTTGCGCGAAGCACTGAAGCTTTCTTT. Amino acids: CASSPTSQGVARSTEAFF.

CDR3 nucleotide sequence: TGTGCCAGCAGTGGGGCTGTTGGGGGAATGAGCGGGAGCTACGAGCAGTACTTC. Translating gives CASSGAVGGMSGSYEQYF. The rearrangement joins TRBV28 to TRBJ2-7; 8 bases are shared with TRBD2. Per the germline V gene, CDR1 is MDHEN and CDR2 is SYDVKM. There are 18 residues in the CDR3. V dropped 5 bases and J dropped 3; count of bases not matched to a gene: 18.

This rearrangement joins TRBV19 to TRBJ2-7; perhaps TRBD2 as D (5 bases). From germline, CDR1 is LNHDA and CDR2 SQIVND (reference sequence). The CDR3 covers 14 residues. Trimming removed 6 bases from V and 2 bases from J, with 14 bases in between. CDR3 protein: CASREGAVPYEQYF. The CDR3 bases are TGTGCCAGTAGGGAAGGAGCGGTTCCCTACGAGCAGTACTTC.

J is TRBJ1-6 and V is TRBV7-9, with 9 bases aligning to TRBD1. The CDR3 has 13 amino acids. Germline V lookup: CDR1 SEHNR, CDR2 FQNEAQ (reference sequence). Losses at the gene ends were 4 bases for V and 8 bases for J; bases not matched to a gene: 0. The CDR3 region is CASSWDRDSPLHF. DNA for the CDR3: TGTGCCAGCAGCTGGGACAGGGATTCACCCCTCCACTTT.

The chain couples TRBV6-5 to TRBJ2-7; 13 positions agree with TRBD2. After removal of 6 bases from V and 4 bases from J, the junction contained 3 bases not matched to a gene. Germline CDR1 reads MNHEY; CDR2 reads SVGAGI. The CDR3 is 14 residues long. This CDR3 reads CASSQGLAGYEQYF. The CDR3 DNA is TGTGCCAGCAGCCAGGGACTAGCGGGGTACGAGCAGTACTTC.

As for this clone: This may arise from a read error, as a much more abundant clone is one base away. The CDR3 is CASSQLGGQPQHF. The CDR3 nucleotides read TGTGCCAGCAGCCAACTGGGGGGTCAGCCCCAGCATTTT. J is TRBJ1-5 and V is TRBV7-9; D perhaps matches TRBD1 (5 bases). The V end was cut by 5 bases, the J end by 6 bases, with 11 bases between. Germline CDR1 reads SEHNR; CDR2 reads FQNEAQ (reference sequence). This CDR3 is built from 13 residues.

CDR3 loop: CASSLASGETQYF. For the CDR3, the DNA is TGTGCCAGCAGCTTGGCCTCAGGGGAGACCCAGTACTTC. This chain uses TRBV5-5 with TRBJ2-5; D might be TRBD1 (5 bases). Trimming cost V 0 bases and J 5 bases, with 8 bases left between them. CDR3 length equals 13 residues. Per the germline V gene, CDR1 is SGHKS and CDR2 is YYEKEE (reference sequence).

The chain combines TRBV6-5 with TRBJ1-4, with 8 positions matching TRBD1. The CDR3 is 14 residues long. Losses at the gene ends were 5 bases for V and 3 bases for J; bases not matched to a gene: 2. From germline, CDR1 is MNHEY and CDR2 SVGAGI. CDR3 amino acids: CASSTGGSNEKLFF. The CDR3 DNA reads TGTGCCAGCAGTACAGGGGGTTCTAATGAAAAACTGTTTTTT.

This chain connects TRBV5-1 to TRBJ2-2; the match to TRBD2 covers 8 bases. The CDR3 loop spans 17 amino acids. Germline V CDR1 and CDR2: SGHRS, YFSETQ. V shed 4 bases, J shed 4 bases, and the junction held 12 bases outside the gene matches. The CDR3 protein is CASSPPSIGRGTGELFF. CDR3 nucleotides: TGCGCCAGCAGCCCCCCTTCGATCGGGAGGGGCACCGGGGAGCTGTTTTTT.

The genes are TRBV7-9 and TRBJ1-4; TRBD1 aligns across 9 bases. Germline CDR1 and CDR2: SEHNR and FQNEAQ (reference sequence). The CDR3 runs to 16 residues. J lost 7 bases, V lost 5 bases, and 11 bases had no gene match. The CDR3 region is CASSPDRGSGIEKLFF. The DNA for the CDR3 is TGTGCCAGCAGCCCCGACAGGGGGAGTGGTATTGAAAAACTGTTTTTT. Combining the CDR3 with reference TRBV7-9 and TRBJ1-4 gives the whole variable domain DTGVSQNPRHKITKRGQNVTFRCDPISEHNRLYWYRQTLGQGPEFLTYFQNEAQLEKSRLLSDRFSAERPKGSFSTLEIQRTEQGDSAMYLCASSPDRGSGIEKLFFGSGTQLSVL.

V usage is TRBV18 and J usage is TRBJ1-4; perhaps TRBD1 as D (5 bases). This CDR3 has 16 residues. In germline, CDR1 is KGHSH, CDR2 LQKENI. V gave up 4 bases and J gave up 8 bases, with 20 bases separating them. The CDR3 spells CASSLNGGARDEKLFF. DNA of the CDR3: TGTGCCAGCTCACTTAACGGAGGGGCCCGCGACGAAAAACTGTTTTTT.

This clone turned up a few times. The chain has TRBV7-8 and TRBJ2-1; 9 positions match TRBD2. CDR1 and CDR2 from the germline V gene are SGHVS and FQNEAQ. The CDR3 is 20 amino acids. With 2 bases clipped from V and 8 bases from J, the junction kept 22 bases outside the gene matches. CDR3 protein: CASSLTRTPRRSGRKDEQFF. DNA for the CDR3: TGTGCCAGCAGCTTAACCCGGACTCCCCGACGTAGCGGGAGAAAGGATGAGCAGTTCTTC.

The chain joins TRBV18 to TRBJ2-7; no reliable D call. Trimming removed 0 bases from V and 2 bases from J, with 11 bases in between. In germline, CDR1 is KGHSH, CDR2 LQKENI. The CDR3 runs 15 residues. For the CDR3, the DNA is TGTGCCAGCTCACCACCGGCTCCAAACCCCTACGAGCAGTACTTC. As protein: CASSPPAPNPYEQYF. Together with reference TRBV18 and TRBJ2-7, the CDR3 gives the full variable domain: NAGVMQNPRHLVRRRGQEARLRCSPMKGHSHVYWYRQLPEEGLKFMVYLQKENIIDESGMPKERFSAEFPKEGPSILRIQQVVRGDSAAYFCASSPPAPNPYEQYFGPGTRLTVT.

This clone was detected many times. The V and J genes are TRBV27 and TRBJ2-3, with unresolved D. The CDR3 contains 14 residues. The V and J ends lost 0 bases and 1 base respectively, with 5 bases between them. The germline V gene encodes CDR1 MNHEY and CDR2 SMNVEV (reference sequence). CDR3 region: CASSLSVRTDTQYF. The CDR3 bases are TGTGCCAGCAGTTTATCCGTTCGCACAGATACGCAGTATTTT.

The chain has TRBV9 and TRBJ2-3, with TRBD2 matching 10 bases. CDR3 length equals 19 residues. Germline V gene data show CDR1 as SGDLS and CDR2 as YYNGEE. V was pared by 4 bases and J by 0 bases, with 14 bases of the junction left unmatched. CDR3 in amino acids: CASSPSEREGPPSTDTQYF. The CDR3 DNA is TGTGCCAGCAGCCCTTCAGAGCGGGAGGGCCCCCCTAGCACAGATACGCAGTATTTT.

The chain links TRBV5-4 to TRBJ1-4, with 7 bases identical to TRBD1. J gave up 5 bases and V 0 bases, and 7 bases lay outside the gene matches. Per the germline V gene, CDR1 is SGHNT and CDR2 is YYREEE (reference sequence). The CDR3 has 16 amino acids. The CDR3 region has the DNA TGTGCCAGCAGCTTGGTAGGAGGGGGCGGCAATGAAAAACTGTTTTTT. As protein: CASSLVGGGGNEKLFF. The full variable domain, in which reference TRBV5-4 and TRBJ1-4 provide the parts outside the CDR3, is ETGVTQSPTHLIKTRGQQVTLRCSSQSGHNTVSWYQQALGQGPQFIFQYYREEENGRGNFPPRFSGLQFPNYSSELNVNALELDDSALYLCASSLVGGGGNEKLFFGSGTQLSVL.

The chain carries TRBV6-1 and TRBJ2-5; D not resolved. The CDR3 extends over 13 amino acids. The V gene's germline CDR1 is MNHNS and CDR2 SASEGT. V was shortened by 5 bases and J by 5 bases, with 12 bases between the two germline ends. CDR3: CASSRVGWETQYF. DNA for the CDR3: TGTGCCAGCAGTAGGGTTGGGTGGGAGACCCAGTACTTC.